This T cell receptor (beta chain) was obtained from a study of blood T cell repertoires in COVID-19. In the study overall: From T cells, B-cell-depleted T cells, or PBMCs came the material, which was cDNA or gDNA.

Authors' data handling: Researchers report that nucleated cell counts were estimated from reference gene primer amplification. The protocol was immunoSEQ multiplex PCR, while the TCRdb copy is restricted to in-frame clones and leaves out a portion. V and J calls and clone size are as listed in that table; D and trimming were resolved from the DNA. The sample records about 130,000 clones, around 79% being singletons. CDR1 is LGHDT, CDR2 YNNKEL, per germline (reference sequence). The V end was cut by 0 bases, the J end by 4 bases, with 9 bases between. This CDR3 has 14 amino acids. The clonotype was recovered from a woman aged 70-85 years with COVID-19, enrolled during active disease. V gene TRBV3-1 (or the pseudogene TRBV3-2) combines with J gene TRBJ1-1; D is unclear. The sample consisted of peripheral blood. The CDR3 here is CASSQDLRTTEAFF. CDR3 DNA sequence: TGTGCCAGCAGCCAAGATCTGCGAACCACTGAAGCTTTCTTT.